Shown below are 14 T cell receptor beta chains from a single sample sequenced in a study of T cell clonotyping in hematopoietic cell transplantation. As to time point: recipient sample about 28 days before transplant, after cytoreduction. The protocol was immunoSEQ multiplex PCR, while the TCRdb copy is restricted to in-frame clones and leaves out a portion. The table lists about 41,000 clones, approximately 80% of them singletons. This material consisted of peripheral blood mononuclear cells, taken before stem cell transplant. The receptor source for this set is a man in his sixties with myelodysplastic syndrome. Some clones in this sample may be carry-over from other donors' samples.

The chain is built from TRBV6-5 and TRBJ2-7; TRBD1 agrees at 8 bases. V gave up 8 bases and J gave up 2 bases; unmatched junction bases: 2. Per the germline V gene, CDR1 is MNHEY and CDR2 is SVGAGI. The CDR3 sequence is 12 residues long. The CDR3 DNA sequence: TGTGCCAGCCGGGACAGGACCTACGAGCAGTACTTC. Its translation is CASRDRTYEQYF.

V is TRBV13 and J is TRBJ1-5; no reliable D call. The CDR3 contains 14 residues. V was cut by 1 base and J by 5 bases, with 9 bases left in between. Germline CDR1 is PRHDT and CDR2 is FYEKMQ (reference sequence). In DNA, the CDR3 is TGTGCCAGCAGCTTAGACCGGGTCTATCAGCCCCAGCATTTT. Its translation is CASSLDRVYQPQHF.

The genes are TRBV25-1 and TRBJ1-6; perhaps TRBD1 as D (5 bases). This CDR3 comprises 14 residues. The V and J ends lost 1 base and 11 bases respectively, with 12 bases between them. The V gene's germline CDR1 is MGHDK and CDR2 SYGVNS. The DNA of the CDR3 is TGTGCCAGCAGTGAATGGGGCAGGGCGGCACCCCTCCACTTT. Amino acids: CASSEWGRAAPLHF.

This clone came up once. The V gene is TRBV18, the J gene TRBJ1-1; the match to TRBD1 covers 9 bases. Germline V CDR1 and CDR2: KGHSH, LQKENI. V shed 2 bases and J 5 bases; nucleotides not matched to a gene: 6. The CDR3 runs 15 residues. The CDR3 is CASSPGRDRVTEAFF. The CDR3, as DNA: TGTGCCAGCTCACCAGGGCGGGACAGGGTAACTGAAGCTTTCTTT.

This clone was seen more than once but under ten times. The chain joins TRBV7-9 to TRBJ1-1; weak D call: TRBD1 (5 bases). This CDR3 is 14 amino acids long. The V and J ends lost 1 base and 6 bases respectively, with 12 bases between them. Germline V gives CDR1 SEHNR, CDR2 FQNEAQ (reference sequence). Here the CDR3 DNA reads TGTGCCAGCAGCTTAGGAATAGGGGATGCTGAAGCTTTCTTT. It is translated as CASSLGIGDAEAFF. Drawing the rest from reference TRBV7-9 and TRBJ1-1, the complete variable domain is DTGVSQNPRHKITKRGQNVTFRCDPISEHNRLYWYRQTLGQGPEFLTYFQNEAQLEKSRLLSDRFSAERPKGSFSTLEIQRTEQGDSAMYLCASSLGIGDAEAFFGQGTRLTVV.

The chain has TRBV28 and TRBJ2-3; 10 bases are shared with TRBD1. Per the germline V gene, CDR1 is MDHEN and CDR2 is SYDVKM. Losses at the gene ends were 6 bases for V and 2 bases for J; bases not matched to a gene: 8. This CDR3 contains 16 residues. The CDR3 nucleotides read TGTGCCAGCAGGGGGACAGGGGTCGCTAACACAGATACGCAGTATTTT. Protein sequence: CASRGTGVANTDTQYF.

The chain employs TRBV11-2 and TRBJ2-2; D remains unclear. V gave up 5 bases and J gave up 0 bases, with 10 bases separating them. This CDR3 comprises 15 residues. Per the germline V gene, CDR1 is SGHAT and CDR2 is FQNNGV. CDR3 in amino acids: CASSPRTTNTGELFF. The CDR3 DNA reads TGTGCCAGCAGCCCAAGAACTACGAACACCGGGGAGCTGTTTTTT.

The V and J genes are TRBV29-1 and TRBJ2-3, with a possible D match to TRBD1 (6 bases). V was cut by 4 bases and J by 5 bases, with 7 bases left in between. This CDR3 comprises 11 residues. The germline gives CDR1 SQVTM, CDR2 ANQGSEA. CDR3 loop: CSVGGGDTQYF. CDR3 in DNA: TGCAGCGTTGGAGGGGGAGATACGCAGTATTTT.

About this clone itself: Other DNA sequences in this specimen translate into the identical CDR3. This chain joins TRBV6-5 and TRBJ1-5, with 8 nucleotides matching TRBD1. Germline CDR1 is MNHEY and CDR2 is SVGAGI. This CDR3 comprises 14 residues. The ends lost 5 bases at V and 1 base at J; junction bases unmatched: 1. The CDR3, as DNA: TGTGCCAGCAGTGACAGGGGCAGCAATCAGCCCCAGCATTTT. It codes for CASSDRGSNQPQHF.

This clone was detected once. The CDR3: CASSSDSYSYEQYF. CDR3 DNA: TGTGCCAGCAGTTCAGACAGTTACTCCTACGAGCAGTACTTC. The chain has TRBV6-6 and TRBJ2-7; D is possibly TRBD1 (5 bases). Per the germline V gene, CDR1 is MNHNY and CDR2 is SVGAGI (reference sequence). V lost 4 bases to trimming and J lost 0 bases, with 10 bases between them. CDR3 length: 14 amino acids.

CDR3 protein: CASSFTGGEVYF. In nucleotides, the CDR3 is TGTGCCAGCAGCTTTACAGGGGGCGAAGTTTACTTC. The J gene is TRBJ2-7, the V gene TRBV5-6; 9 positions agree with TRBD1. Germline-derived CDR1 and CDR2 are SGHDT and YYEEEE. There are 12 residues in the CDR3. V gave up 2 bases and J gave up 13 bases; unmatched junction bases: 7.

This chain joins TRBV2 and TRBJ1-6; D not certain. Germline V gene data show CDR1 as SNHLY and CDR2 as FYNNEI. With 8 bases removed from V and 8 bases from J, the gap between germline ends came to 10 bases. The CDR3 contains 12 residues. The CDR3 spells CASLRRDSPLHF. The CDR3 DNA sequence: TGTGCCAGCCTTCGCAGAGATTCACCCCTCCACTTT.

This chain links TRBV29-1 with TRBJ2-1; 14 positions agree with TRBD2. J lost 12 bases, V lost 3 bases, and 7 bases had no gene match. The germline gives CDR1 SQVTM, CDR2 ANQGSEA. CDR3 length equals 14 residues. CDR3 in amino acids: CSVDATSGGAVQFF. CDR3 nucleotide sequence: TGCAGCGTTGACGCGACTAGCGGGGGGGCCGTGCAGTTCTTC.

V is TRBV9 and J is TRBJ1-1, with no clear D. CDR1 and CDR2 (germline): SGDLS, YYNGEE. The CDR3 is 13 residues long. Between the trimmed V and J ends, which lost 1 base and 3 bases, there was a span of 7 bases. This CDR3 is CASSVLEDTEAFF. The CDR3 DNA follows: TGTGCCAGCAGCGTACTCGAAGACACTGAAGCTTTCTTT.